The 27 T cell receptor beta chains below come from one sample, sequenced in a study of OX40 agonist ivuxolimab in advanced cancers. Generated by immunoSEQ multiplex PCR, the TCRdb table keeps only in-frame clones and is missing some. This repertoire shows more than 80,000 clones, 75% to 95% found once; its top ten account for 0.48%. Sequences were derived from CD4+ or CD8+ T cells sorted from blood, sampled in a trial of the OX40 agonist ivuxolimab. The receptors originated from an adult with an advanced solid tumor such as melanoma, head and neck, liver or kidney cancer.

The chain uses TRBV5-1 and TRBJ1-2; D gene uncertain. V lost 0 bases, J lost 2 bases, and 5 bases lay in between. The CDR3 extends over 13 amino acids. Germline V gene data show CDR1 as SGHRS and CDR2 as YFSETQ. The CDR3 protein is CASSLVENYGYTF. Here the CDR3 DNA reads TGCGCCAGCAGCTTGGTGGAGAACTATGGCTACACCTTC.

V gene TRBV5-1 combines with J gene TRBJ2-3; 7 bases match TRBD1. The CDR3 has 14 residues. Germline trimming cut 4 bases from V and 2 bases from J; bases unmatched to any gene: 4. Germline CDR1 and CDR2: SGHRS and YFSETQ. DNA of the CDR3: TGCGCCAGCAGCAGAGGGACAGCCACAGATACGCAGTATTTT. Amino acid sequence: CASSRGTATDTQYF.

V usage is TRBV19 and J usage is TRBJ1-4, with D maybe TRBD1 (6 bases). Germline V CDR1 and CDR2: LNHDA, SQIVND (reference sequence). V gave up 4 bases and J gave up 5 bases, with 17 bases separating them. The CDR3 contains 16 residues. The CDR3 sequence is CASSTRVDSSNEKLFF. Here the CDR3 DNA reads TGTGCCAGTAGTACTAGGGTGGACAGCTCAAATGAAAAACTGTTTTTT.

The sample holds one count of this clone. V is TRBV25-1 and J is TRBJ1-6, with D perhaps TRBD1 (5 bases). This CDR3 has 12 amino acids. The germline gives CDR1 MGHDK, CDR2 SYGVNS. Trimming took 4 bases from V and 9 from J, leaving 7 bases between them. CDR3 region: CASSATGSPLHF. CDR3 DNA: TGTGCCAGCAGTGCTACAGGTTCACCCCTCCACTTT.

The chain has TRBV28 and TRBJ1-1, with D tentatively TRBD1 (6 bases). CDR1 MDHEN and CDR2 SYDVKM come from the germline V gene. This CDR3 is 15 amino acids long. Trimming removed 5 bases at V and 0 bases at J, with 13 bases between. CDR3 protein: CASSEGGDVNTEAFF. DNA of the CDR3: TGTGCCAGCAGTGAGGGGGGGGACGTGAACACTGAAGCTTTCTTT. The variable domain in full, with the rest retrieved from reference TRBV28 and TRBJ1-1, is DVKVTQSSRYLVKRTGEKVFLECVQDMDHENMFWYRQDPGLGLRLIYFSYDVKMKEKGDIPEGYSVSREKKERFSLILESASTNQTSMYLCASSEGGDVNTEAFFGQGTRLTVV.

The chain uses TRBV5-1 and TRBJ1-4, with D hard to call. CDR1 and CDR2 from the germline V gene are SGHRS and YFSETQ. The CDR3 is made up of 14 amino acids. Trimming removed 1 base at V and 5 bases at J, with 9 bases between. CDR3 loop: CASSLRDPNEKLFF. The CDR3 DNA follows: TGCGCCAGCAGCTTGAGGGATCCGAATGAAAAACTGTTTTTT.

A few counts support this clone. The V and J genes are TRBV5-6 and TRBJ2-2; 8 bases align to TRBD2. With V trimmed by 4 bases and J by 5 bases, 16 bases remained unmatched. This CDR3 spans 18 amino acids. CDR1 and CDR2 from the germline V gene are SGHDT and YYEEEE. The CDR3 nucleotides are TGTGCCAGCAGCCCTAAGGGAAGCGCGGGGGGCGGTACCGGGGAGCTGTTTTTT. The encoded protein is CASSPKGSAGGGTGELFF.

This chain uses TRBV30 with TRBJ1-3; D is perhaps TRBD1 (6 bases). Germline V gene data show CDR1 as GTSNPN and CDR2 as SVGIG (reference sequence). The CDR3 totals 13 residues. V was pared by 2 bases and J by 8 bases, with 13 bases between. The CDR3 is CAWSMRSGDTIYF. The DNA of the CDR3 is TGTGCCTGGAGTATGAGGTCAGGGGACACCATATATTTT.

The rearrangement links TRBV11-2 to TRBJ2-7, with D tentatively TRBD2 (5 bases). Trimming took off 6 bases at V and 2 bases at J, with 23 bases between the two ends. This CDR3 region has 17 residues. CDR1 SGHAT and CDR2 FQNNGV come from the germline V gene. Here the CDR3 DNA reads TGTGCCAGCAGAAAAAAAGCAGGCCCCGGGGTCCCCTACGAGCAGTACTTC. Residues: CASRKKAGPGVPYEQYF.

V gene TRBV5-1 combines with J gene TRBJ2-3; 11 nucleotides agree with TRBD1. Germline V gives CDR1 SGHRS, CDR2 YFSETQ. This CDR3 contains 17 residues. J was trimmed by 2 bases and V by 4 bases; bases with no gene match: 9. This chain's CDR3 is CASSTGQGGSNTDTQYF. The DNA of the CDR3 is TGCGCCAGCAGCACGGGACAGGGGGGTTCGAACACAGATACGCAGTATTTT. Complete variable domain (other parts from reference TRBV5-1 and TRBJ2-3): KAGVTQTPRYLIKTRGQQVTLSCSPISGHRSVSWYQQTPGQGLQFLFEYFSETQRNKGNFPGRFSGRQFSNSRSEMNVSTLELGDSALYLCASSTGQGGSNTDTQYFGPGTRLTVL.

CDR3 sequence reads: CASSMSNYGYTF. The CDR3 nucleotides read TGTGCCAGCAGCATGAGTAACTATGGCTACACCTTC. The gene calls are TRBV7-2 and TRBJ1-2; D remains unclear. Germline V lookup: CDR1 SGHTA, CDR2 FQGNSA. V shed 5 bases and J shed 1 base, with 5 bases lying between them. The CDR3 totals 12 residues.

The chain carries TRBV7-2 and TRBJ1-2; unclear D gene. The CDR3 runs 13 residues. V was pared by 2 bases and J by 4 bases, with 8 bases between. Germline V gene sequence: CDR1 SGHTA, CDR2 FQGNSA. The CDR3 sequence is CASSLQQFYGYTF. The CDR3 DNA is TGTGCCAGCAGCTTACAACAGTTCTATGGCTACACCTTC.

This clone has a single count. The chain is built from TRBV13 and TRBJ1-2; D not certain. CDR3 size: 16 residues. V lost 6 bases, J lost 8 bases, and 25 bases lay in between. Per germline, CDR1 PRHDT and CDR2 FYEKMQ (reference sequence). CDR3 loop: CASRFRPAGPQEGYTF. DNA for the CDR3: TGTGCCAGCAGATTCCGCCCTGCCGGGCCCCAGGAAGGCTACACCTTC. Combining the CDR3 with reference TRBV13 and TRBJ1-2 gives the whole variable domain AAGVIQSPRHLIKEKRETATLKCYPIPRHDTVYWYQQGPGQDPQFLISFYEKMQSDKGSIPDRFSAQQFSDYHSELNMSSLELGDSALYFCASRFRPAGPQEGYTFGSGTRLTVV.

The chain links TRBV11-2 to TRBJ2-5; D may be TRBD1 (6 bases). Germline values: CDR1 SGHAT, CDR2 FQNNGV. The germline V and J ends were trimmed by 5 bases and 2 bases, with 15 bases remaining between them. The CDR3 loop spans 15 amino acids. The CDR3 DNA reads TGTGCCAGCAGCGATAGCAGGGGCCATCAAGAGACCCAGTACTTC. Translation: CASSDSRGHQETQYF.

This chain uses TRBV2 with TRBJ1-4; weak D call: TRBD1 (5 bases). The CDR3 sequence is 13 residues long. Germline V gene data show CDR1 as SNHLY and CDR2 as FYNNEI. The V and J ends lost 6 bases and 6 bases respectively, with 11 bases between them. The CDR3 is CASRGEGHEKLFF. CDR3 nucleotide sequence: TGTGCCAGCAGGGGGGAGGGGCATGAAAAACTGTTTTTT.

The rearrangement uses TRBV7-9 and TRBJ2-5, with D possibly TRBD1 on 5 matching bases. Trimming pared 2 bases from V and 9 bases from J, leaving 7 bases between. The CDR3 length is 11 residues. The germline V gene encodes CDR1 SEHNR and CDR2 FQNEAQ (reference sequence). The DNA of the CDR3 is TGTGCCAGCAGCTTAAAAGGGGCCCAGTACTTC. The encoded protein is CASSLKGAQYF.

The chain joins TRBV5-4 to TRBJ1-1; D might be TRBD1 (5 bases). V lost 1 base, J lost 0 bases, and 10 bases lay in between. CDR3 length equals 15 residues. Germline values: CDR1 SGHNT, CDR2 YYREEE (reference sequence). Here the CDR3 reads CASSLPQALNTEAFF. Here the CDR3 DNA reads TGTGCCAGCAGCTTGCCACAGGCCCTGAACACTGAAGCTTTCTTT.

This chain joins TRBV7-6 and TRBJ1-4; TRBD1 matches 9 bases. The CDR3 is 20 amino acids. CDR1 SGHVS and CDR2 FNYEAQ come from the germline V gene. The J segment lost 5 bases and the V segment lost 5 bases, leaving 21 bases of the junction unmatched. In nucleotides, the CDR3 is TGTGCCAGCAGCCCCTACCTAGTGGGGACAGGGAAGGAAGAAAATGAAAAACTGTTTTTT. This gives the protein CASSPYLVGTGKEENEKLFF. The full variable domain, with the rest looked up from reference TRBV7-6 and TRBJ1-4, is GAGVSQSPRYKVTKRGQDVALRCDPISGHVSLYWYRQALGQGPEFLTYFNYEAQQDKSGLPNDRFSAERPEGSISTLTIQRTEQRDSAMYRCASSPYLVGTGKEENEKLFFGSGTQLSVL.

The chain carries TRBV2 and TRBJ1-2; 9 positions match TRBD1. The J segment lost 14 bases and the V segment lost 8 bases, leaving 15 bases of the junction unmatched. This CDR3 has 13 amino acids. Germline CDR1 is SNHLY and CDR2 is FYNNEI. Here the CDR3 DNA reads TGTGCCAGCCGCGATCCGGGACAGGGTAGGAATACCTTC. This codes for CASRDPGQGRNTF. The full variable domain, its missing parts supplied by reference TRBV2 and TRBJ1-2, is EPEVTQTPSHQVTQMGQEVILRCVPISNHLYFYWYRQILGQKVEFLVSFYNNEISEKSEIFDDQFSVERPDGSNFTLKIRSTKLEDSAMYFCASRDPGQGRNTFGSGTRLTVV.

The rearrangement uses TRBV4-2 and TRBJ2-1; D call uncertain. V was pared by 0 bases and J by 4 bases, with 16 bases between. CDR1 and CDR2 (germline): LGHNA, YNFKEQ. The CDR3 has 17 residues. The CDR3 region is CASSQDPDVPDYNEQFF. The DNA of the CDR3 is TGTGCCAGCAGCCAAGACCCCGATGTTCCGGATTACAATGAGCAGTTCTTC.

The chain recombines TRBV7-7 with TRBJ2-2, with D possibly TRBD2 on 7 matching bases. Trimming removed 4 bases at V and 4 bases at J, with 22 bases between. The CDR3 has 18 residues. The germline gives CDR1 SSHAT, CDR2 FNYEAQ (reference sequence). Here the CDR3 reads CASSSSVGGASGTGELFF. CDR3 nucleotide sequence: TGTGCCAGCAGCTCCTCTGTGGGGGGGGCCTCTGGCACCGGGGAGCTGTTTTTT.

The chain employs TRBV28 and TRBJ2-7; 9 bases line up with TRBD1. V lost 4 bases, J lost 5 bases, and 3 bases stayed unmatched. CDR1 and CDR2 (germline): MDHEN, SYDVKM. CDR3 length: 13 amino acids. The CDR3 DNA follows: TGTGCCAGCAGTTCACAGGGGGCCAACGAGCAGTACTTC. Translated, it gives CASSSQGANEQYF. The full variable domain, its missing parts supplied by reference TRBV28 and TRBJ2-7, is DVKVTQSSRYLVKRTGEKVFLECVQDMDHENMFWYRQDPGLGLRLIYFSYDVKMKEKGDIPEGYSVSREKKERFSLILESASTNQTSMYLCASSSQGANEQYFGPGTRLTVT.

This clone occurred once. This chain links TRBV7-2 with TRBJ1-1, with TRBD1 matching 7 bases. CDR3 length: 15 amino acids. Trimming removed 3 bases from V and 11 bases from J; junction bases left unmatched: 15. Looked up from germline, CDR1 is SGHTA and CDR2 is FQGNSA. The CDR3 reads CASSFPGGTSPRAFF. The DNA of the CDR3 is TGTGCCAGCAGCTTTCCAGGGGGGACAAGCCCGCGGGCTTTCTTT.

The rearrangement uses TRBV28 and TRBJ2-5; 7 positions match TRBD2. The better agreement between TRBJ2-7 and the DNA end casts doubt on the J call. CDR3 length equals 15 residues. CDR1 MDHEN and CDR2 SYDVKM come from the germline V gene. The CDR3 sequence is CASSLAGGFSYEQYF. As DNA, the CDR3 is TGTGCCAGCAGTTTAGCCGGGGGGTTCTCCTACGAGCAGTACTTC.

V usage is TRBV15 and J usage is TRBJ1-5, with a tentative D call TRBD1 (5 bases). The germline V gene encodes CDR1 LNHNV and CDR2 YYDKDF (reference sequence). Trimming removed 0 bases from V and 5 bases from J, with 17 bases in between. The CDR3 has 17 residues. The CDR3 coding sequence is TGTGCCACCAGCAGAGAGAGTAGTGGACATGGCTATCAGCCCCAGCATTTT. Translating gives CATSRESSGHGYQPQHF.

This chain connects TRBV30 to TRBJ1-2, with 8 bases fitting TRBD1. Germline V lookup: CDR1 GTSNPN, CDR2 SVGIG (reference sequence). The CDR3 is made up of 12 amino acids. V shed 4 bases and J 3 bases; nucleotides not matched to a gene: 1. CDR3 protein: CAWTGGDYGYTF. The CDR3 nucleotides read TGTGCCTGGACAGGGGGCGACTATGGCTACACCTTC.

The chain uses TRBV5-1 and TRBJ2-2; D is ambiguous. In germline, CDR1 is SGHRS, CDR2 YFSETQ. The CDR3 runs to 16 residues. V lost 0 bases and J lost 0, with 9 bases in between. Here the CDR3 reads CASSLAMIANTGELFF. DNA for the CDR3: TGCGCCAGCAGCTTGGCTATGATCGCGAACACCGGGGAGCTGTTTTTT.